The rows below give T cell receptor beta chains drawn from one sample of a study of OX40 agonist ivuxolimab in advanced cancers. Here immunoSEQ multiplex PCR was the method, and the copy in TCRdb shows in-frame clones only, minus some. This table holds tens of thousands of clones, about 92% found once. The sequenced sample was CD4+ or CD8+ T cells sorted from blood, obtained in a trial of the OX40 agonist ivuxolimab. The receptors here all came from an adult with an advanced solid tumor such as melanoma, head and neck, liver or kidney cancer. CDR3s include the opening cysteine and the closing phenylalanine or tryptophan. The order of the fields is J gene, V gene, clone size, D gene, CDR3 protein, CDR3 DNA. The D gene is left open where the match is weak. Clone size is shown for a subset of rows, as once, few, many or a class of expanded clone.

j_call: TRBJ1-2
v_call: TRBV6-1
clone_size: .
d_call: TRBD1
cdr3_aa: CASIPTGRDYGYTF
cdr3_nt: TGTGCCAGCATCCCGACAGGGCGGGACTATGGCTACACCTTC

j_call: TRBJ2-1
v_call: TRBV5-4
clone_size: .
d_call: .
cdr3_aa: CASSGATRRQINEQFF
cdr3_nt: TGTGCCAGCAGCGGCGCGACTCGCCGCCAGATCAATGAGCAGTTCTTC

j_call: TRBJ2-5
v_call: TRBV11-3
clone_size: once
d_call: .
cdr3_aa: CASRPLDSSETQYF
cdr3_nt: TGTGCCAGCAGACCCCTGGACAGTAGCGAGACCCAGTACTTC

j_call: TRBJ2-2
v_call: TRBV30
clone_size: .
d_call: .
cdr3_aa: CAWSLGGPGELFF
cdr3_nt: TGTGCCTGGAGTCTCGGCGGTCCCGGGGAGCTGTTTTTT

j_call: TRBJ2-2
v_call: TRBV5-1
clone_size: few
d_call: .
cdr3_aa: CASSWGGSNTGELFF
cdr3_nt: TGCGCCAGCAGCTGGGGGGGCTCGAACACCGGGGAGCTGTTTTTT

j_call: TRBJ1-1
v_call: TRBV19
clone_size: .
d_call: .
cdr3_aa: CASSIRGTEAFF
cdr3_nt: TGTGCCAGTAGTATAAGGGGCACTGAAGCTTTCTTT

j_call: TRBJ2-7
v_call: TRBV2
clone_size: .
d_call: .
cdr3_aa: CASRAFGGTLYEQYF
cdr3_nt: TGTGCCAGCAGAGCTTTTGGCGGGACTCTCTACGAGCAGTACTTC

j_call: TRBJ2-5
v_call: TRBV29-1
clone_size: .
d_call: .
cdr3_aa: CSVVDSKTQYF
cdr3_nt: TGCAGCGTTGTCGACAGTAAGACCCAGTACTTC

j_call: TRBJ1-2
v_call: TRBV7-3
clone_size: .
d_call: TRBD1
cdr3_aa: CAGRPGTEVGYGYTF
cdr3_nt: TGTGCCGGCAGACCCGGGACAGAAGTAGGCTATGGCTACACCTTC

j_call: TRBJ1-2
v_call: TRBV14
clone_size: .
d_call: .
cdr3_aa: CASSQDQVSYGYTF
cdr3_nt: TGTGCCAGCAGCCAAGACCAGGTTAGCTATGGCTACACCTTC

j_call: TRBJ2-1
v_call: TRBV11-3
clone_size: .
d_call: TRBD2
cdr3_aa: CASRGLAGGNEQFF
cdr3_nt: TGTGCCAGCAGAGGACTAGCGGGGGGGAATGAGCAGTTCTTC

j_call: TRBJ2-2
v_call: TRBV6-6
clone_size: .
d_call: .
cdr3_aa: CASSDGVGELFF
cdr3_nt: TGTGCCAGCAGCGATGGGGTCGGGGAGCTGTTTTTT

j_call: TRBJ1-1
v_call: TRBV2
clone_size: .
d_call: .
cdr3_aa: CASGFFRQNTEAFF
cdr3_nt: TGTGCCAGCGGCTTCTTTCGGCAGAACACTGAAGCTTTCTTT

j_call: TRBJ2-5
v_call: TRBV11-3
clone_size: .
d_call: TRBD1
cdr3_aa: CASSPGTGGAETQYF
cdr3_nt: TGTGCCAGCAGCCCAGGGACAGGGGGCGCCGAGACCCAGTACTTC

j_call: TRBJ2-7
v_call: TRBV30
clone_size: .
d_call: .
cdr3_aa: CAWNGITYEQYF
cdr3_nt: TGTGCCTGGAATGGCATTACCTACGAGCAGTACTTC

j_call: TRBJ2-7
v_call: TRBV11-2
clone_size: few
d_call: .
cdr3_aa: CASSLATGPTMGQYF
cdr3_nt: TGTGCCAGCAGCTTAGCGACGGGACCCACGATGGGGCAGTACTTC

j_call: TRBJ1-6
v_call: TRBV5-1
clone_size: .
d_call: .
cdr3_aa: CASSPPEGGRNSPLHF
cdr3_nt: TGCGCCAGCAGCCCGCCTGAGGGGGGGCGGAATTCACCCCTCCACTTT

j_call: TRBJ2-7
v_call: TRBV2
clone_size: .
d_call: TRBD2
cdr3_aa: CASGPVAGGFNEQYF
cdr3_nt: TGTGCCAGCGGGCCTGTAGCGGGAGGGTTTAACGAGCAGTACTTC

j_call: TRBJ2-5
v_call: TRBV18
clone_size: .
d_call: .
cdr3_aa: CASSPGNQETQYF
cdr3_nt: TGTGCCAGCTCACCAGGGAATCAAGAGACCCAGTACTTC

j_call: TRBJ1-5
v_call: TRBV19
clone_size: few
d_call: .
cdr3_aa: CASTHNRVSSNQPQHF
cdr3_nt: TGTGCCAGTACCCACAACAGGGTGAGTAGCAATCAGCCCCAGCATTTT

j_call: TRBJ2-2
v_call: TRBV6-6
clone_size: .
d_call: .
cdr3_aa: CAIGRGNTGELFF
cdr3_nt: TGTGCCATCGGTCGGGGGAACACCGGGGAGCTGTTTTTT

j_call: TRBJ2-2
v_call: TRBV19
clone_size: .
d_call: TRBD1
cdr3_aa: CASSIGWGQGLRTGELFF
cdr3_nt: TGTGCCAGTAGTATAGGGTGGGGACAGGGATTGAGGACCGGGGAGCTGTTTTTT

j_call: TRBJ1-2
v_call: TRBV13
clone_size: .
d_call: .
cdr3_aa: CASSLRLLNYGYTF
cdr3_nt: TGTGCCAGCAGCTTGAGATTACTTAACTATGGCTACACCTTC

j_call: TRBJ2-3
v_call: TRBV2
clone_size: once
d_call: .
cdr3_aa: CASSAEGLDTQYF
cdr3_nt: TGTGCCAGCAGTGCGGAGGGACTGGATACGCAGTATTTT

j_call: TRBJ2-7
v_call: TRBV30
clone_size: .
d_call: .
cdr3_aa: CAWGRGTVTYEQYF
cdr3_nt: TGTGCCTGGGGCCGGGGGACGGTAACCTACGAGCAGTACTTC

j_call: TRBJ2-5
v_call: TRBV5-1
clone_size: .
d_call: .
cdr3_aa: CASSFLGRQETQYF
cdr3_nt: TGCGCCAGCAGCTTCTTGGGGCGGCAAGAGACCCAGTACTTC

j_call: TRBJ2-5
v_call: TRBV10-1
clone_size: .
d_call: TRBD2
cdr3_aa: CASSGTSGGKYF
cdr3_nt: TGCGCCAGCAGCGGGACTAGCGGGGGAAAGTACTTC

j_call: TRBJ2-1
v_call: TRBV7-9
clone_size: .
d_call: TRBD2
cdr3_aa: CASSLVLTSGRSKFF
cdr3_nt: TGTGCCAGCAGCTTAGTGCTGACTAGCGGGAGATCAAAGTTCTTC

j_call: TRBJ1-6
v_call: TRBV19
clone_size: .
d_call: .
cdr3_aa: CASSIGGTNSPLHF
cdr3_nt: TGTGCCAGTAGTATCGGGGGCACAAATTCACCCCTCCACTTT

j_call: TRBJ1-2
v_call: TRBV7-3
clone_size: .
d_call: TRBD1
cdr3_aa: CASSWGQGYGYTF
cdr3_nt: TGTGCCAGCAGCTGGGGACAGGGATACGGCTACACCTTC

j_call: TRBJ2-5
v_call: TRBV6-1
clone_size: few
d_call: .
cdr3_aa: CASSESIGGRETQYF
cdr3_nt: TGTGCCAGCAGTGAAAGTATCGGGGGTAGAGAGACCCAGTACTTC

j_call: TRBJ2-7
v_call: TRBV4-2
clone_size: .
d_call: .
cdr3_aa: CASSQEGWYEQYF
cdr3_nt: TGTGCCAGCAGCCAAGAGGGGTGGTACGAGCAGTACTTC

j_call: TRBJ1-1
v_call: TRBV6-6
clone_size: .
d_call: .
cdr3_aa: CASSYSGGYEAFF
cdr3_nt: TGTGCCAGCAGTTACTCGGGCGGATATGAAGCTTTCTTT

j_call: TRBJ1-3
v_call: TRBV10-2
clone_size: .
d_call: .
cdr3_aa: CASTTSSGNTIYF
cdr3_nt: TGCGCCAGCACGACCAGTTCTGGAAACACCATATATTTT

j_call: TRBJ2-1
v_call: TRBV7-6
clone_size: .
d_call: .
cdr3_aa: CASSSGGPNEREFF
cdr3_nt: TGTGCCAGCAGCTCCGGGGGGCCCAATGAGCGTGAGTTCTTC

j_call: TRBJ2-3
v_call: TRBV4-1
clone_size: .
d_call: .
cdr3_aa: CASSQGRGSTDTQYF
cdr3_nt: TGCGCCAGCAGCCAAGGAAGGGGGAGCACAGATACGCAGTATTTT

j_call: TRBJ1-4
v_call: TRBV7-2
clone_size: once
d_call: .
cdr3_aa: CASSFPQGGEKLFF
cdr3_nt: TGTGCCAGCAGCTTTCCCCAGGGAGGAGAAAAACTGTTTTTT

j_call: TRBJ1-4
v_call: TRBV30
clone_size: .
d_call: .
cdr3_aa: CAWSVGGAGTEKLFF
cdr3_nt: TGTGCCTGGAGTGTGGGGGGGGCAGGGACCGAAAAACTGTTTTTT

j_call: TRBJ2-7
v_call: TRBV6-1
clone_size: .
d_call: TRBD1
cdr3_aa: CASTRGQAHEQYF
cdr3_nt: TGTGCCAGCACGCGGGGACAGGCCCACGAGCAGTACTTC

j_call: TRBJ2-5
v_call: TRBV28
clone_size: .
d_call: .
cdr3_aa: CASIGPRLLTETQYF
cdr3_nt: TGTGCCAGCATCGGACCGAGACTACTTACAGAGACCCAGTACTTC

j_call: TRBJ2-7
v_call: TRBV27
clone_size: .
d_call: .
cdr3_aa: CASRVGGQYEQYF
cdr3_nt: TGTGCCAGCAGGGTAGGGGGTCAGTACGAGCAGTACTTC

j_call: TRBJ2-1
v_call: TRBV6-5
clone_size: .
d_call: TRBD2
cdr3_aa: CASSYGGGGRGEQFF
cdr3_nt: TGTGCCAGCAGTTATGGAGGTGGGGGGAGGGGTGAGCAGTTCTTC

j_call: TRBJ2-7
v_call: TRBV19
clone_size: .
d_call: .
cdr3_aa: CASSIRDTEQYF
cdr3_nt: TGTGCCAGTAGTATCCGGGACACCGAGCAGTACTTC

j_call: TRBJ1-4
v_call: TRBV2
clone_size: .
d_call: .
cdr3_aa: CASSDGGTNEKLFF
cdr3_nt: TGTGCCAGCAGTGATGGAGGAACTAATGAAAAACTGTTTTTT

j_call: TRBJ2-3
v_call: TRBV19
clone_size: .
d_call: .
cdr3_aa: CASRLGGTDTQYF
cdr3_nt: TGTGCCAGTAGATTGGGGGGCACAGATACGCAGTATTTT

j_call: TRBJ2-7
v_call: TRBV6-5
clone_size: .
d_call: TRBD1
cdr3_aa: CASSRQGSYEQYF
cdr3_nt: TGTGCCAGCAGCCGACAGGGCTCCTACGAGCAGTACTTC

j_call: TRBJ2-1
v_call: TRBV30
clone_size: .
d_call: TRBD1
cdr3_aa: CAWRTGGVHEQFF
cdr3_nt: TGTGCCTGGAGGACAGGGGGTGTTCATGAGCAGTTCTTC

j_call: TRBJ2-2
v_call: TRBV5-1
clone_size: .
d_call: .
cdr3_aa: CASSSDGVPGELFF
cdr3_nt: TGCGCCAGCAGCTCGGATGGGGTTCCCGGGGAGCTGTTTTTT

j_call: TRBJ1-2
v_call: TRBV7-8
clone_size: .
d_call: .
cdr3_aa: CASHGGRGNYGYTF
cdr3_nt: TGTGCCAGCCACGGGGGCAGGGGAAACTATGGCTACACCTTC

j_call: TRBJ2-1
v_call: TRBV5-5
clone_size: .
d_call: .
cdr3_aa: CASSIQGGNEQFF
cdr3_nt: TGTGCCAGCAGCATCCAGGGGGGTAATGAGCAGTTCTTC

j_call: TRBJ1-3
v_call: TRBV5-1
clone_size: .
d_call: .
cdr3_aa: CASSFGATTSTGGSGNTIYF
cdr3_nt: TGCGCCAGCAGCTTTGGGGCTACGACGAGTACGGGGGGCTCTGGAAACACCATATATTTT

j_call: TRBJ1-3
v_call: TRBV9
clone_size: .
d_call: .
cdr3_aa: CASSGGRSGNTIYF
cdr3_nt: TGTGCCAGCAGCGGGGGCCGTTCTGGAAACACCATATATTTT

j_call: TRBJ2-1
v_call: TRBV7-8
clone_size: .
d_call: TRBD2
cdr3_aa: CASSLTSGLINEQFF
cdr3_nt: TGTGCCAGCAGCCTGACTAGCGGGCTCATCAATGAGCAGTTCTTC

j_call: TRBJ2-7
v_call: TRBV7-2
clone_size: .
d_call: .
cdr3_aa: CASSPGGAGNYEQYF
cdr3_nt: TGTGCCAGCAGCCCAGGAGGGGCCGGGAATTACGAGCAGTACTTC

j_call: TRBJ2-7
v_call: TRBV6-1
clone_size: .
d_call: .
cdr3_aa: CASSTDPTYEQYF
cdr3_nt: TGTGCCAGCAGCACGGACCCTACCTACGAGCAGTACTTC

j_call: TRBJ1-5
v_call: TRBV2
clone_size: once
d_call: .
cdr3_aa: CASRPLVSNQPQHF
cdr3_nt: TGTGCCAGCAGGCCCCTGGTGAGCAATCAGCCCCAGCATTTT

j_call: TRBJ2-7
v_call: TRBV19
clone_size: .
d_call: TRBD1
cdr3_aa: CASSIEGQGTGYEQYF
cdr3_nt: TGTGCCAGTAGTATAGAGGGACAGGGGACTGGGTACGAGCAGTACTTC

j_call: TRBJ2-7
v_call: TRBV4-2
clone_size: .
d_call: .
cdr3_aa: CASSQDPGGDYEQYF
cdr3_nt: TGTGCCAGCAGCCAAGATCCTGGAGGGGATTACGAGCAGTACTTC